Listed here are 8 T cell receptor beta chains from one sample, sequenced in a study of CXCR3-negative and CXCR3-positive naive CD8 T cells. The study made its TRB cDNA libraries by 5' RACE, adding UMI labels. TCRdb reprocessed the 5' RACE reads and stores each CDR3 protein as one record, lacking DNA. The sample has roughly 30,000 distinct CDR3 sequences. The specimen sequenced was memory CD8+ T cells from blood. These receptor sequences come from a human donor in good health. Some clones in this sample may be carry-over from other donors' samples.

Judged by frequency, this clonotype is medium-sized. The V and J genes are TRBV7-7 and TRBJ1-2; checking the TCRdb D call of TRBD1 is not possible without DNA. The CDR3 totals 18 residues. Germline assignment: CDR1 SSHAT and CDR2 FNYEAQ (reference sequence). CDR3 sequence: CASSLGSRQGHRYYGYTF.

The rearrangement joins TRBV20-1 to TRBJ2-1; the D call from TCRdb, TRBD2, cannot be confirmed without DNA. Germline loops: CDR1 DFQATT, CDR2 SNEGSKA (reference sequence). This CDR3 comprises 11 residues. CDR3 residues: CSVREYNEQFF.

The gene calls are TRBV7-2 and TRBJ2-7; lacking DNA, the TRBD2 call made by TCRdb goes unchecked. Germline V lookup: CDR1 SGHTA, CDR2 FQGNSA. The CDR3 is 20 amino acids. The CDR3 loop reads CASSFNPGLAGGQGSYEQYF.

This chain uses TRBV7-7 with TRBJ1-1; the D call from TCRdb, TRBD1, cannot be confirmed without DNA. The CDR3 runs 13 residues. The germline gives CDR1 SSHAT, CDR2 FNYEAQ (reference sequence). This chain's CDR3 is CASSLVLGGEAFF.

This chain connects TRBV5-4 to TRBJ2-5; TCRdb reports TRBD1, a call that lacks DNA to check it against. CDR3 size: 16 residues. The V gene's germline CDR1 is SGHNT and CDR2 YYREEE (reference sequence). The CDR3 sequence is CASSLPNRDAKETQYF.

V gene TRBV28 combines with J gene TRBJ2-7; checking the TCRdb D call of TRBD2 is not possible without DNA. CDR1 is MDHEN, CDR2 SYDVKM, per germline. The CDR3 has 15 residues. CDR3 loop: CASRGFSGSSYEQYF.

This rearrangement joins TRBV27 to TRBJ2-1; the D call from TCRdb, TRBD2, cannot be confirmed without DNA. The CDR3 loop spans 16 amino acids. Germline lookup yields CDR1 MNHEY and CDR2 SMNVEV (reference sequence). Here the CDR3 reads CASSGIAGQNYNEQFF.

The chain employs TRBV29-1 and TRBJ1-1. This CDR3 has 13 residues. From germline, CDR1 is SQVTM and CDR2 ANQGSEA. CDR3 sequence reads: CSATRTEDAEAFF.